A single sample is the source of the 23 T cell receptor beta chains below, sequenced in a study of cytomegalovirus exposure and HLA in healthy donors. Profiling relied on immunoSEQ multiplex PCR, and the TCRdb table lists in-frame clones only, not all of them. The table records around 150,000 clones, almost 85% of them present only once. The sample taken for sequencing was PBMCs. The receptors shown here come from a man younger than 40 in good health and CMV-seropositive.

The chain uses TRBV18 and TRBJ1-4; D is possibly TRBD1 (5 bases). CDR1 and CDR2 from the germline V gene are KGHSH and LQKENI. This CDR3 region has 15 residues. Deletions cut 1 base from V and 3 bases from J, with 9 bases between. CDR3 residues: CASSPLTVPNEKLFF. The CDR3 DNA is TGTGCCAGCTCACCACTGACAGTCCCTAATGAAAAACTGTTTTTT.

This rearrangement joins TRBV6-5 to TRBJ2-7; D is perhaps TRBD1 (5 bases). The ends were cut back, 5 bases at V and 5 bases at J, with 13 bases in the middle. This CDR3 is 13 amino acids long. Germline values: CDR1 MNHEY, CDR2 SVGAGI. The CDR3 protein is CASSNRRVNEQYF. In DNA, the CDR3 is TGTGCCAGCAGTAACAGGAGAGTCAACGAGCAGTACTTC.

The chain couples TRBV10-2 to TRBJ2-7, with D perhaps matching TRBD1 (8 bases). The V end lost 8 bases, the J end lost 2 bases, and 13 bases lay between the germline ends. CDR3 length: 13 amino acids. Per germline, CDR1 WSHSY and CDR2 SAAADI. The CDR3 bases are TGCGCCAGCGGGACAGGACTAGCCTACGAGCAGTACTTC. This sequence encodes CASGTGLAYEQYF.

The V gene is TRBV4-3, the J gene TRBJ2-3, with TRBD2 matching 7 bases. The trim removed 1 base at V and 5 bases at J, leaving 3 bases unmatched. The CDR3 loop spans 14 amino acids. Looked up from germline, CDR1 is LGHNA and CDR2 is YSLEER. For the CDR3, the DNA is TGCGCCAGCAGCCAAGGGAGCGGGGTAGATACGCAGTATTTT. Protein sequence: CASSQGSGVDTQYF.

The chain carries TRBV9 and TRBJ1-1; tentatively, D is TRBD1 (5 bases). Trimming removed 0 bases at V and 0 bases at J, with 12 bases between. Germline V lookup: CDR1 SGDLS, CDR2 YYNGEE. The CDR3 covers 16 residues. DNA for the CDR3: TGTGCCAGCAGCGTAGGACTCGTAGGGGTGAACACTGAAGCTTTCTTT. The encoded protein is CASSVGLVGVNTEAFF.

The genes are TRBV4-1 and TRBJ2-2, with 10 bases fitting TRBD2. This CDR3 region has 16 residues. V lost 4 bases and J lost 1; bases outside the gene matches: 3. Germline CDR1 and CDR2: MGHRA and YSYEKL. The CDR3 DNA is TGCGCCAGCAGCCGATCTAGCGGGAGGAACACCGGGGAGCTGTTTTTT. Translated: CASSRSSGRNTGELFF.

The V call is TRBV7-2, the J call TRBJ1-6; D is perhaps TRBD1 (5 bases). The V end was cut by 0 bases, the J end by 9 bases, with 15 bases between. Germline CDR1 is SGHTA and CDR2 is FQGNSA. There are 16 residues in the CDR3. The CDR3 DNA is TGTGCCAGCAGCTTAGCGGCGGAGGCGGGGGGTTCACCCCTCCACTTT. This codes for CASSLAAEAGGSPLHF. Looking up the rest from reference TRBV7-2 and TRBJ1-6 gives the full variable domain: GAGVSQSPSNKVTEKGKDVELRCDPISGHTALYWYRQSLGQGLEFLIYFQGNSAPDKSGLPSDRFSAERTGGSVSTLTIQRTQQEDSAVYLCASSLAAEAGGSPLHFGNGTRLTVT.

This chain links TRBV25-1 with TRBJ1-2, with 11 bases aligning to TRBD1. Germline V gene sequence: CDR1 MGHDK, CDR2 SYGVNS. After removal of 2 bases from V and 0 bases from J, the junction contained 5 bases not matched to a gene. The CDR3 spans 17 residues. The DNA for the CDR3 is TGTGCCAGCAGTGAAGGACAGGGGGCGTTTTCTAACTATGGCTACACCTTC. Its protein product is CASSEGQGAFSNYGYTF.

The chain links TRBV11-3 to TRBJ1-2, with 8 bases matching TRBD1. The length of the CDR3 is 15 residues. Per the germline V gene, CDR1 is SGHNT and CDR2 is YENEEA. V shed 3 bases and J 6 bases; nucleotides not matched to a gene: 9. The chain's CDR3 is CASSFETGVRDGYTF. The CDR3 nucleotides read TGTGCCAGCAGCTTTGAGACAGGGGTCCGAGATGGCTACACCTTC. Together with reference TRBV11-3 and TRBJ1-2, the CDR3 gives the full variable domain: EAGVVQSPRYKIIEKKQPVAFWCNPISGHNTLYWYLQNLGQGPELLIRYENEEAVDDSQLPKDRFSAERLKGVDSTLKIQPAELGDSAVYLCASSFETGVRDGYTFGSGTRLTVV.

The V gene is TRBV6-1, the J gene TRBJ2-7, with D uncertain. The CDR3 runs 14 residues. V gave up 0 bases and J gave up 3 bases, with 9 bases separating them. Germline V lookup: CDR1 MNHNS, CDR2 SASEGT. In DNA form, the CDR3 reads TGTGCCAGCAGTGAAGCGGGCTTGCGCTACGAGCAGTACTTC. Residues: CASSEAGLRYEQYF.

The chain is built from TRBV29-1 and TRBJ1-2, with TRBD1 as a possible D gene (6 bases). The germline V gene has CDR1 SQVTM and CDR2 ANQGSEA. This CDR3 is 13 amino acids long. The V end lost 0 bases, the J end lost 7 bases, and 12 bases lay between the germline ends. The CDR3: CSVEEAGVFGYTF. DNA for the CDR3: TGCAGCGTTGAAGAGGCAGGGGTTTTTGGCTACACCTTC.

V and J are TRBV6-5 and TRBJ2-7; D uncertain. Per the germline V gene, CDR1 is MNHEY and CDR2 is SVGAGI. With 7 bases removed from V and 0 bases from J, the gap between germline ends came to 7 bases. The CDR3 is 12 residues long. CDR3 sequence: CASTANSYEQYF. Written as DNA, the CDR3 is TGTGCCAGCACCGCGAACTCCTACGAGCAGTACTTC.

This rearrangement joins TRBV9 to TRBJ2-1, with TRBD2 matching over 8 bases. Germline lookup yields CDR1 SGDLS and CDR2 YYNGEE. V was pared by 4 bases and J by 5 bases, with 5 bases of the junction left unmatched. The CDR3 covers 14 residues. Here the CDR3 reads CASSPGGLDNEQFF. The DNA of the CDR3 is TGTGCCAGCAGCCCGGGAGGGCTGGACAATGAGCAGTTCTTC.

This clone was counted a single time. V and J are TRBV4-2 and TRBJ1-1; maybe TRBD1 (6 bases). V was cut by 1 base and J by 11 bases, with 14 bases left in between. CDR1 and CDR2 (germline): LGHNA, YNFKEQ. The CDR3 sequence is 13 residues long. CDR3 sequence (DNA): TGTGCCAGCAGCCAAGGAGATGACAGGCGGGCTTTCTTT. It is translated as CASSQGDDRRAFF.

The chain recombines TRBV25-1 with TRBJ1-1; 11 nucleotides match TRBD1. CDR1 and CDR2 from the germline V gene are MGHDK and SYGVNS. The junction had 8 bases not matched to a gene; V was cut back by 7 bases and J by 4 bases. The CDR3 is 15 residues long. CDR3 region: CASTRGQGVSTEAFF. As DNA, the CDR3 is TGTGCCAGCACCCGGGGACAGGGGGTGAGCACTGAAGCTTTCTTT.

This chain joins TRBV2 and TRBJ1-3, with 7 bases that match TRBD1. There are 16 residues in the CDR3. Germline CDR1 SNHLY, CDR2 FYNNEI. J lost 0 bases, V lost 0 bases, and 2 bases had no gene match. The CDR3 is CASSEAGQISGNTIYF. DNA of the CDR3: TGTGCCAGCAGTGAAGCGGGACAGATCTCTGGAAACACCATATATTTT.

The CDR3 reads CASTNKRTGNTEAFF. For the CDR3, the DNA is TGTGCCAGTACCAATAAGCGGACAGGGAACACTGAAGCTTTCTTT. The chain links TRBV19 to TRBJ1-1, with 7 nucleotides matching TRBD1. This CDR3 is 15 amino acids long. J lost 1 base, V lost 7 bases, and 9 bases had no gene match. Germline assignment: CDR1 LNHDA and CDR2 SQIVND (reference sequence). The full variable domain, in which reference TRBV19 and TRBJ1-1 provide the parts outside the CDR3, is DGGITQSPKYLFRKEGQNVTLSCEQNLNHDAMYWYRQDPGQGLRLIYYSQIVNDFQKGDIAEGYSVSREKKESFPLTVTSAQKNPTAFYLCASTNKRTGNTEAFFGQGTRLTVV.

The chain has TRBV5-4 and TRBJ2-7; 7 nucleotides agree with TRBD1. Germline CDR1 SGHNT, CDR2 YYREEE (reference sequence). CDR3 length equals 13 residues. Trimming cost V 4 bases and J 0 bases; bases outside gene matches: 1. The CDR3 reads CASSRQGSYEQYF. DNA for the CDR3: TGTGCCAGCAGCCGACAGGGCTCCTACGAGCAGTACTTC.

The chain carries TRBV12-5 and TRBJ2-7, with TRBD1 identical over 9 bases. The germline gives CDR1 LGHNT, CDR2 FRNRAP. Unmatched junction bases numbered 6, after V lost 1 base and J lost 5 bases. This CDR3 region has 15 residues. CDR3 protein: CASGLGQGVSDEQYF. For the CDR3, the DNA is TGTGCTAGTGGTTTGGGACAGGGGGTGTCCGACGAGCAGTACTTC.

CDR3 coding DNA: TGTGCCAGTAGACTCTCGGACAGGGGGAGCGGCACAGATACGCAGTATTTT. It is translated as CASRLSDRGSGTDTQYF. V is TRBV19 and J is TRBJ2-3; 10 nucleotides match TRBD1. The CDR3 runs 17 residues. Germline lookup yields CDR1 LNHDA and CDR2 SQIVND (reference sequence). The trim removed 6 bases at V and 1 base at J, leaving 10 bases unmatched.

V gene TRBV5-4 combines with J gene TRBJ2-1, with D possibly TRBD2 on 6 matching bases. This CDR3 comprises 15 residues. From germline, CDR1 is SGHNT and CDR2 YYREEE (reference sequence). With 6 bases removed from V and 5 bases from J, the gap between germline ends came to 18 bases. The CDR3 reads CASKTDGRGNNEQFF. CDR3 in DNA: TGTGCCAGCAAAACTGACGGGCGGGGAAACAATGAGCAGTTCTTC.

A note on this clone: This sample includes further DNA sequences coding for the same CDR3. The V gene is TRBV10-1, the J gene TRBJ1-1; no clear D. With 3 bases removed from V and 3 bases from J, the gap between germline ends came to 8 bases. This CDR3 is built from 13 residues. CDR1 and CDR2 (germline): WNHNN, SYGVQD (reference sequence). CDR3 DNA: TGCGCCAGCAGTGACCCCTCAGACACTGAAGCTTTCTTT. Its translation: CASSDPSDTEAFF.

This clone was seen a handful of times. Distinct nucleotide sequences in the sample also encode this CDR3. V gene TRBV9 combines with J gene TRBJ1-1; no clear D gene. V gave up 4 bases and J gave up 4 bases, with 11 bases separating them. Germline V CDR1 and CDR2: SGDLS, YYNGEE. The CDR3 loop spans 13 amino acids. CDR3 nucleotides: TGTGCCAGCAGCAGAGGAGATGGCACTGAAGCTTTCTTT. Its protein product is CASSRGDGTEAFF.